The 12 T cell receptor beta chains presented below share a single source sample, sequenced in a study of vaccination and CD4 T cells after COVID-19. Treatment denoted: roughly 11-day PBMC culture with coronavirus spike peptide pools or control peptides (ViraFEST assay). The antigens of these receptors remain unknown. Sequencing of the DNA from cultured CD4+ T cells was carried out with the Oncomine TCR Beta short-read assay. TCRdb independently ran MiXCR on the PCR reads; one entry per CDR3 protein. Here the sample spans about 20,000 distinct CDR3 sequences, about 43% being singletons. This material consisted of CD4+ T cells from blood, cultured in vitro, taken after SARS-CoV-2 vaccination. The receptors shown here come from a human donor who had recovered from COVID-19.

The chain has TRBV7-2 and TRBJ1-2; the D is unclear. Trimming removed 4 bases from V and 4 bases from J, with 4 bases in between. CDR3 size: 11 residues. Germline loops: CDR1 SGHTA, CDR2 FQGNSA. The CDR3 sequence: CASSSAYGYTF. DNA for the CDR3: TGTGCCAGCAGCTCGGCCTATGGCTACACCTTC.

V gene TRBV7-2 combines with J gene TRBJ2-5, with 7 positions matching TRBD2. The CDR3 contains 16 residues. V dropped 5 bases and J dropped 4; count of bases not matched to a gene: 13. Germline loops: CDR1 SGHTA, CDR2 FQGNSA. DNA for the CDR3: TGTGCCAGCAGCCAACCGGGGGGAGCGTCTGTAGAGACCCAGTACTTC. Protein: CASSQPGGASVETQYF.

The chain couples TRBV4-3 to TRBJ2-1; D is tentatively TRBD1 or TRBD2 (5 bases each). Germline V gene data show CDR1 as LGHNA and CDR2 as YSLEER. The CDR3 length is 15 residues. Trimming pared 4 bases from V and 2 bases from J, leaving 12 bases between. CDR3 sequence: CASSRGVGPYNEQFF. CDR3 bases: TGCGCCAGCAGCCGAGGGGTCGGACCCTACAATGAGCAGTTCTTC.

The rearrangement uses TRBV18 and TRBJ1-1, with D maybe TRBD1 (5 bases). The V and J ends lost 1 base and 2 bases respectively, with 11 bases between them. Germline V lookup: CDR1 KGHSH, CDR2 LQKENI. This CDR3 comprises 15 residues. The CDR3 region has the DNA TGTGCCAGCTCACCACGGGGGGGGGATAACACTGAAGCTTTCTTT. This sequence encodes CASSPRGGDNTEAFF.

The chain recombines TRBV4-1 with TRBJ2-7, with D possibly TRBD1 on 7 matching bases. CDR3 length equals 15 residues. Germline V lookup: CDR1 MGHRA, CDR2 YSYEKL. Trimming took 4 bases from V and 2 from J, leaving 15 bases between them. CDR3 protein: CASSPRAGGTYEQYF. The CDR3 DNA follows: TGCGCCAGCAGCCCCCGTGCAGGGGGGACCTACGAGCAGTACTTC.

The chain combines TRBV7-2 with TRBJ2-1; TRBD1 matches at 10 bases. CDR1 SGHTA and CDR2 FQGNSA come from the germline V gene. The V segment lost 5 bases and the J segment 9 bases; nucleotides outside the gene matches: 7. This CDR3 is built from 14 residues. The CDR3 bases are TGTGCCAGCAGCCCACGACAGGGGGCGAGTGAGCAGTTCTTC. It encodes CASSPRQGASEQFF.

V and J are TRBV4-2 and TRBJ2-6; unclear D gene. Trimming pared 0 bases from V and 0 bases from J, leaving 3 bases between. Germline V gene sequence: CDR1 LGHNA, CDR2 YNFKEQ. The CDR3 consists of 15 residues. The CDR3 sequence: CASSQESSGANVLTF. The CDR3 coding sequence is TGTGCCAGCAGCCAAGAGTCCTCTGGGGCCAACGTCCTGACTTTC.

This chain links TRBV6-5 with TRBJ2-1; 9 positions agree with TRBD2. From germline, CDR1 is MNHEY and CDR2 SVGAGI. V was clipped by 2 bases and J by 9 bases; unmatched bases: 11. CDR3 length: 16 residues. The CDR3 protein is CASSYASGGRASEQFF. The CDR3 DNA reads as TGTGCCAGCAGTTACGCGTCTGGCGGGAGGGCCAGTGAGCAGTTCTTC.

The rearrangement joins TRBV7-2 to TRBJ2-3; 10 bases line up with TRBD2. This CDR3 region has 15 residues. Trimming removed 5 bases from V and 5 bases from J; junction bases left unmatched: 7. Looked up from germline, CDR1 is SGHTA and CDR2 is FQGNSA. The CDR3, as DNA: TGTGCCAGCAGCCGGGTACTAGCGGGGATAGATACGCAGTATTTT. Translated, it gives CASSRVLAGIDTQYF.

This clonotype was seen a few times. The chain joins TRBV27 to TRBJ2-2, with D possibly matching TRBD2 (6 bases). The CDR3 loop spans 15 amino acids. The germline V and J ends were trimmed by 7 bases and 5 bases, with 17 bases remaining between them. Germline V gene sequence: CDR1 MNHEY, CDR2 SMNVEV (reference sequence). The CDR3 sequence is CASTPIGSVTGELFF. DNA for the CDR3: TGTGCCAGCACCCCCATCGGGAGCGTAACCGGGGAGCTGTTTTTT.

V gene TRBV5-4 combines with J gene TRBJ2-2; 7 bases line up with TRBD2. Trimming cost V 4 bases and J 0 bases; bases outside gene matches: 3. The CDR3 covers 15 residues. The germline CDR1 and CDR2 sequences are SGHNT and YYREEE (reference sequence). CDR3 coding DNA: TGTGCCAGCAGCCTGGGGGGGACGAACACCGGGGAGCTGTTTTTT. This encodes CASSLGGTNTGELFF. Full variable domain (outside the CDR3, taken from reference TRBV5-4 and TRBJ2-2): ETGVTQSPTHLIKTRGQQVTLRCSSQSGHNTVSWYQQALGQGPQFIFQYYREEENGRGNFPPRFSGLQFPNYSSELNVNALELDDSALYLCASSLGGTNTGELFFGEGSRLTVL.

The chain links TRBV7-8 to TRBJ1-4; possibly TRBD1 for D (6 bases). Trimming cost V 5 bases and J 8 bases, with 12 bases left between them. The CDR3 is 13 residues long. The germline V gene encodes CDR1 SGHVS and CDR2 FQNEAQ. The CDR3 DNA sequence: TGTGCCAGCAGCGAAGGGGGATTCGAAAAACTGTTTTTT. Protein sequence: CASSEGGFEKLFF.